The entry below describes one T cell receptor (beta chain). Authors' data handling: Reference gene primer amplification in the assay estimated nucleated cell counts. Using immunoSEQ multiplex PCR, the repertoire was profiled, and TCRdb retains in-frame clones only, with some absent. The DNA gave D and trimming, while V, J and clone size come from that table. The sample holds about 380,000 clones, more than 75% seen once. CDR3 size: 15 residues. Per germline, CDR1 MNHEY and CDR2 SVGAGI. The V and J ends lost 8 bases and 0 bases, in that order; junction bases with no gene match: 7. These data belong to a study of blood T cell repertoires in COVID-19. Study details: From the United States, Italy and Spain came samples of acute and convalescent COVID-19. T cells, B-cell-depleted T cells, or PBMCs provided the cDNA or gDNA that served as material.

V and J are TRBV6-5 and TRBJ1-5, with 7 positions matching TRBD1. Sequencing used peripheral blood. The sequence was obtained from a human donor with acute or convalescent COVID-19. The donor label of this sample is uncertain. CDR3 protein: CASGGTATSNQPQHF. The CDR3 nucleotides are TGTGCCAGCGGGGGGACAGCTACTAGCAATCAGCCCCAGCATTTT.